This is a list of T cell receptor beta chains from one sample in a study of shared T cell receptors in the human thymus. The repertoire was sequenced with immunoSEQ multiplex PCR; TCRdb's copy has only in-frame clones and lacks some. The sample holds 500,000 to 750,000 clones, approximately 88% seen once. This sample was also put to use in a study of human thymus T cells.

Sequencing used thymocytes. The receptors derive from a boy in the first two years of life with a congenital heart defect. Both conserved end residues are part of each CDR3. Each record gives: J gene, D gene, clone size, V gene, CDR3 protein, CDR3 DNA. D genes are given only for firm matches. For some rows the clone size is stated as once, few or many, or as a class when expanded; others skip it.

TRBJ1-1	.	.	TRBV2	CATQSQLSTEAFF	TGTGCCACCCAGTCACAGCTTTCCACTGAAGCTTTCTTT
TRBJ1-5	.	.	TRBV13	CASSFGGRGLNQPQHF	TGTGCCAGCAGCTTTGGGGGGAGGGGTCTCAATCAGCCCCAGCATTTT
TRBJ1-1	TRBD1	.	TRBV30	CAWSPDREVNTEAFF	TGTGCCTGGAGTCCAGACAGGGAGGTTAACACTGAAGCTTTCTTT
TRBJ2-1	TRBD2	.	TRBV2	CATLTSGSPSSYNEQFF	TGTGCCACCCTGACTAGCGGGAGCCCGAGCTCCTACAATGAGCAGTTCTTC
TRBJ2-3	TRBD2	.	TRBV9	CASSVAGGRKSTDTQYF	TGTGCCAGCAGCGTAGCGGGAGGCCGCAAAAGCACAGATACGCAGTATTTT
TRBJ1-3	.	.	TRBV6-1	CAITGFQAGNTIYF	TGTGCCATCACAGGGTTCCAGGCAGGAAACACCATATATTTT
TRBJ2-1	TRBD2	.	TRBV25-1	CASSEYSGGVSSYNEQFF	TGTGCCAGCAGTGAATATTCGGGGGGGGTGAGCTCCTACAATGAGCAGTTCTTC
TRBJ2-5	TRBD2	once	TRBV7-2	CASSSQRGLAGETQYF	TGTGCCAGCAGCTCACAGAGGGGACTAGCGGGAGAGACCCAGTACTTC
TRBJ2-7	.	.	TRBV7-5	CARSPTPLSSYEQYF	TGTGCCAGAAGCCCCACCCCTTTGAGCTCCTACGAGCAGTACTTC
TRBJ2-3	TRBD2	.	TRBV25-1	CASSEFKPSGGGTDTQYF	TGTGCCAGCAGTGAATTTAAGCCTAGCGGGGGAGGCACAGATACGCAGTATTTT
TRBJ1-2	TRBD1	.	TRBV7-3	CASSQGTGHGYTF	TGTGCCAGCAGCCAAGGGACAGGGCATGGCTACACCTTC
TRBJ2-5	TRBD1	once	TRBV5-1	CASRAGTGSRETQYF	TGCGCCAGCAGGGCCGGGACAGGGAGTAGGGAGACCCAGTACTTC
TRBJ2-3	TRBD1	.	TRBV29-1	CSVVLYTGEDTQYF	TGCAGCGTTGTCCTTTATACAGGGGAAGATACGCAGTATTTT
TRBJ2-7	.	.	TRBV9	CASSVWGDRTGPYEQYF	TGTGCCAGCAGCGTATGGGGTGACAGGACGGGCCCCTACGAGCAGTACTTC
TRBJ2-7	TRBD2	.	TRBV19	CASSIEFAGGAEQYF	TGTGCCAGTAGTATAGAATTCGCGGGAGGTGCCGAGCAGTACTTC
TRBJ2-1	TRBD2	.	TRBV14	CASSQDLEGGPSNEQFF	TGTGCCAGCAGCCAAGATCTAGAGGGAGGGCCGTCGAATGAGCAGTTCTTC
TRBJ2-5	TRBD2	.	TRBV11-2	CASSLAILAGGPETQYF	TGTGCCAGCAGCTTAGCCATTCTAGCGGGAGGACCAGAGACCCAGTACTTC
TRBJ2-2	TRBD1	.	TRBV7-9	CASLGTGEPGELFF	TGTGCCAGCCTAGGAACAGGGGAGCCCGGGGAGCTGTTTTTT
TRBJ2-2	.	once	TRBV16	CASSRPGHNTGELFF	TGTGCCAGCAGCCGTCCGGGACATAACACCGGGGAGCTGTTTTTT
TRBJ2-2	.	.	TRBV7-6	CASSLAPPGDTNTGELFF	TGTGCCAGCAGCTTAGCGCCCCCAGGGGACACGAACACCGGGGAGCTGTTTTTT
TRBJ2-7	.	.	TRBV5-1	CASSSTGSLRGVSYEQYF	TGCGCCAGCAGCTCCACGGGTAGCCTTCGGGGAGTGTCTTACGAGCAGTACTTC
TRBJ2-5	.	.	TRBV11-3	CASSLPGSGAMGEETQYF	TGTGCCAGCAGCCTCCCCGGGAGTGGGGCTATGGGGGAAGAGACCCAGTACTTC
TRBJ2-1	TRBD2	.	TRBV28	CASSSGFQRETNEQFF	TGTGCCAGCAGTTCCGGGTTCCAGCGGGAGACCAATGAGCAGTTCTTC
TRBJ2-1	.	.	TRBV15	CATSRDLAGIYNEQFF	TGTGCCACCAGCAGGGACCTAGCTGGGATCTACAATGAGCAGTTCTTC
TRBJ2-7	.	.	TRBV29-1	CSVAGPGQSRREYF	TGCAGCGTTGCGGGTCCGGGACAGTCACGGAGGGAGTACTTC
TRBJ2-1	TRBD2	.	TRBV7-2	CASSVQSPGLAGYNEQFF	TGTGCCAGCAGCGTACAATCTCCGGGACTAGCGGGCTACAATGAGCAGTTCTTC
TRBJ2-1	TRBD2	.	TRBV4-3	CASSPQRPLAGTGAGQFF	TGCGCCAGCAGCCCCCAACGTCCGCTAGCGGGAACCGGGGCAGGGCAGTTCTTC
TRBJ2-7	.	.	TRBV4-2	CASSQESGYEQYF	TGTGCCAGCAGCCAAGAGAGTGGTTACGAGCAGTACTTC
TRBJ2-1	.	.	TRBV4-1	CASSHVKTNRGGQFF	TGCGCCAGCAGCCATGTGAAGACTAACCGAGGGGGGCAGTTCTTC
TRBJ1-3	TRBD1	.	TRBV10-3	CAISGRDRGGRNTIYF	TGTGCCATCAGTGGCCGGGACAGGGGAGGTAGAAACACCATATATTTT
TRBJ2-2	TRBD2	.	TRBV10-1	CASSPGGLEGRAGELFF	TGCGCCAGCAGCCCGGGGGGGTTGGAGGGCCGGGCCGGGGAGCTGTTTTTT
TRBJ2-7	TRBD2	few	TRBV30	CAWSLPGLAKRNF	TGTGCCTGGAGTCTGCCCGGACTAGCGAAAAGAAACTTC
TRBJ2-1	TRBD2	.	TRBV11-3	CASSPPRREGPKWDNEQFF	TGTGCCAGCAGCCCCCCCCGACGGGAGGGCCCCAAGTGGGACAATGAGCAGTTCTTC
TRBJ2-1	TRBD2	.	TRBV7-2	CASSSGTSGRAWNEQFF	TGTGCCAGCAGCTCCGGGACTAGCGGGAGGGCCTGGAATGAGCAGTTCTTC
TRBJ1-2	.	.	TRBV6-5	CASSLKGNYGYTF	TGTGCCAGCAGTTTAAAGGGGAACTATGGCTACACCTTC
TRBJ2-7	.	.	TRBV30	CAWKKVVTRIYEQYF	TGTGCCTGGAAGAAAGTGGTGACTAGGATATACGAGCAGTACTTC
TRBJ1-2	.	.	TRBV12-2	CASRQPGTGHNYGYTF	TGTGCAAGTCGCCAGCCCGGGACAGGGCATAACTATGGCTACACCTTC
TRBJ2-3	TRBD2	.	TRBV30	CAWRSRLQGLAAFNTDTQYF	TGTGCCTGGCGGAGCAGACTTCAGGGACTAGCAGCCTTTAACACAGATACGCAGTATTTT
TRBJ2-1	TRBD2	.	TRBV10-1	CASSSGLAFYNEQFF	TGCGCCAGCAGTTCTGGACTAGCTTTTTACAATGAGCAGTTCTTC
TRBJ2-5	.	.	TRBV15	CATSRDQEPAGETQYF	TGTGCCACCAGCAGAGATCAGGAGCCAGCGGGAGAGACCCAGTACTTC
TRBJ2-3	TRBD2	.	TRBV12-5	CASGLELAGSDTQYF	TGTGCTAGTGGTTTGGAACTAGCGGGATCAGATACGCAGTATTTT
TRBJ2-7	TRBD1	.	TRBV12-5	CASGSLGGQGYYEQYF	TGTGCTAGTGGTTCCCTAGGGGGACAGGGTTATTACGAGCAGTACTTC
TRBJ1-2	.	.	TRBV21-1	CASSKWRQNYGYTF	TGTGCCAGCAGCAAATGGCGGCAGAACTATGGCTACACCTTC
TRBJ2-7	TRBD2	.	TRBV11-2	CASSHGGGLAGALSEQYF	TGTGCCAGCAGCCATGGGGGGGGTCTAGCGGGAGCTCTCTCCGAGCAGTACTTC
TRBJ2-7	TRBD1	.	TRBV11-2	CASSYTGERYEQYF	TGTGCCAGCAGCTATACAGGGGAACGCTACGAGCAGTACTTC
TRBJ2-3	.	once	TRBV12-5	CASGSGTLMLDTQYF	TGTGCTAGTGGGTCAGGGACTTTGATGTTGGATACGCAGTATTTT
TRBJ2-1	TRBD2	.	TRBV10-3	CAISDHLGTSGILPGEQFF	TGTGCCATCAGTGACCACCTCGGGACTAGCGGGATCCTCCCGGGTGAGCAGTTCTTC
TRBJ1-5	.	.	TRBV30	CAWSPKDSNQPQHF	TGTGCCTGGAGTCCTAAGGACAGTAATCAGCCCCAGCATTTT
TRBJ2-7	.	.	TRBV2	CASSAPGASAEQYF	TGTGCCAGCAGTGCCCCAGGGGCCTCCGCCGAGCAGTACTTC
TRBJ1-5	.	once	TRBV4-2	CASSQDGEGALLSNQPQHF	TGTGCCAGCAGCCAAGATGGGGAAGGGGCCCTATTGAGCAATCAGCCCCAGCATTTT
TRBJ1-5	.	.	TRBV2	CASGTYSNQPQHF	TGTGCCAGCGGCACGTATAGCAATCAGCCCCAGCATTTT
TRBJ1-1	.	.	TRBV7-2	CASSLAGFGYDRSNTEAFF	TGTGCCAGCAGCTTAGCGGGTTTTGGGTACGACAGGAGTAACACTGAAGCTTTCTTT
TRBJ2-3	.	.	TRBV5-4	CASSPPGTDTQYF	TGTGCCAGCAGCCCTCCGGGCACAGATACGCAGTATTTT
TRBJ2-1	TRBD2	.	TRBV28	CASSLKAVSGIRKQFF	TGTGCCAGCAGTTTAAAGGCGGTGAGCGGGATACGCAAGCAGTTCTTC
TRBJ2-7	.	.	TRBV4-2	CASSQAREQYF	TGTGCCAGCAGCCAAGCCCGGGAGCAGTACTTC
TRBJ1-4	.	.	TRBV19	CASSIAKQPALQEKLFF	TGTGCCAGTAGTATAGCCAAACAGCCGGCCCTACAGGAAAAACTGTTTTTT
TRBJ2-7	TRBD2	.	TRBV11-2	CASSPPGRGDCEQYF	TGTGCCAGCAGCCCCCCGGGGAGGGGCGACTGCGAGCAGTACTTC